These 27 T cell receptor beta chains share one sample of origin, sequenced in a study of T cell repertoires in cytomegalovirus infection (dated by TCRdb to about 2019). The sequencer was an Illumina HiSeq 1500. TCRdb applied fastp at Q25 and MiXCR to the public reads, then kept only in-frame beta chains. Each entry merges the rows of one CDR3 protein and shows their most common DNA and genes. For this sample there are some 100,000 distinct CDR3 sequences; about a quarter appear just once. The ten largest make up about 39% of the sample. The sequencing sample was made of CD8+ T cells from PBMCs. These receptors all come from a human donor in good health (CMV status not recorded). Some clones in this sample may be carry-over from other donors' samples.

As DNA, the CDR3 is TGCAGTGCTAGTTTCCCGACAGGGCTCGAGCAGTACTTC. Translating it yields CSASFPTGLEQYF. The chain joins TRBV20-1 to TRBJ2-7; 7 bases are shared with TRBD1. With 3 bases clipped from V and 6 bases from J, the junction kept 8 bases outside the gene matches. The V gene's germline CDR1 is DFQATT and CDR2 SNEGSKA (reference sequence). This CDR3 comprises 13 residues.

The rearrangement links TRBV7-9 to TRBJ1-4; D gene unclear. The CDR3 covers 13 residues. Germline V gene data show CDR1 as SEHNR and CDR2 as FQNEAQ (reference sequence). Trimming removed 3 bases from V and 0 bases from J, with 2 bases in between. The CDR3 reads CASSFATNEKLFF. The CDR3 DNA reads TGTGCCAGCAGCTTTGCAACTAATGAAAAACTGTTTTTT.

This clonotype came up a few times. The J gene is TRBJ1-3, the V gene TRBV12-5; the D gene is possibly TRBD1 (6 bases). This CDR3 comprises 20 residues. The germline V gene encodes CDR1 LGHNT and CDR2 FRNRAP. V lost 0 bases, J lost 0 bases, and 21 bases lay in between. The CDR3 DNA follows: TGTGCTAGTGGTTTGGTAGGTCCGTCCACCCCGGACAGCTCTGGAAACACCATATATTTT. Encoded protein: CASGLVGPSTPDSSGNTIYF.

This clonotype was seen a handful of times. The genes are TRBV7-8 and TRBJ2-2; 7 nucleotides align to TRBD1. This CDR3 region has 18 residues. The V and J ends lost 4 bases and 0 bases, in that order; junction bases with no gene match: 11. The V gene's germline CDR1 is SGHVS and CDR2 FQNEAQ. Here the CDR3 reads CASSYRGAFKTNTGELFF. CDR3 nucleotides: TGTGCCAGCAGCTACAGGGGAGCGTTTAAGACGAACACCGGGGAGCTGTTTTTT.

The chain joins TRBV14 to TRBJ2-3, with D possibly TRBD1 on 6 matching bases. With 5 bases removed from V and 1 base from J, the gap between germline ends came to 16 bases. Per the germline V gene, CDR1 is SGHDN and CDR2 is FVKESK. CDR3 length: 16 amino acids. CDR3 amino acids: CASSYSRQVRTDTQYF. The CDR3 DNA reads as TGTGCCAGCAGCTATTCCAGACAGGTCCGCACAGATACGCAGTATTTT.

The V and J genes are TRBV24-1 and TRBJ1-1; D remains ambiguous. Per the germline V gene, CDR1 is KGHDR and CDR2 is SFDVKD. The CDR3 consists of 12 residues. Trimming cost V 3 bases and J 4 bases, with 5 bases left between them. CDR3 DNA sequence: TGTGCCACCAGTGATACGGGCACTGAAGCTTTCTTT. Translating gives CATSDTGTEAFF.

This clonotype appeared once. The rearrangement links TRBV7-6 to TRBJ2-2; D unresolved. V lost 5 bases to trimming and J lost 4 bases, with 11 bases between them. Germline V gives CDR1 SGHVS, CDR2 FNYEAQ. The CDR3 has 14 amino acids. For the CDR3, the DNA is TGTGCCAGCAGCCCGTGGGTTTCCACCGGGGAGCTGTTTTTT. It encodes CASSPWVSTGELFF.

V usage is TRBV6-5 and J usage is TRBJ2-5; D is uncertain. The germline V gene encodes CDR1 MNHEY and CDR2 SVGAGI. The CDR3 covers 12 residues. V lost 6 bases and J 2 bases, leaving 7 bases between the germline ends. In nucleotides, the CDR3 is TGTGCCAGCAGCAGTCCTCAAGAGACCCAGTACTTC. Translating it yields CASSSPQETQYF.

This clonotype has more than one count but fewer than ten. This sequence joins TRBV6-5 and TRBJ2-1, with D hard to call. The V end lost 2 bases, the J end lost 9 bases, and 8 bases lay between the germline ends. The CDR3 extends over 12 amino acids. The V gene's germline CDR1 is MNHEY and CDR2 SVGAGI. CDR3: CASSYGVSEQFF. In DNA form, the CDR3 reads TGTGCCAGCAGTTACGGGGTGAGTGAGCAGTTCTTC.

This clonotype was counted a few times. The rearrangement links TRBV7-8 to TRBJ1-3; 7 bases line up with TRBD1. Trimming cost V 1 base and J 4 bases; bases outside gene matches: 1. CDR3 length: 14 amino acids. CDR1 and CDR2 from the germline V gene are SGHVS and FQNEAQ. The CDR3 nucleotides are TGTGCCAGCAGCTTAGGGACAGGCGGAAACACCATATATTTT. Its protein product is CASSLGTGGNTIYF.

Ten or more counts support this clonotype. The chain links TRBV4-2 to TRBJ1-1; D gene ambiguous. The CDR3 sequence is 13 residues long. Per the germline V gene, CDR1 is LGHNA and CDR2 is YNFKEQ. With 0 bases removed from V and 1 base from J, the gap between germline ends came to 3 bases. The CDR3 coding sequence is TGTGCCAGCAGCCAAGACGGGAACACTGAAGCTTTCTTT. Translating it yields CASSQDGNTEAFF.

The chain combines TRBV4-1 with TRBJ2-7; TRBD2 matches at 11 bases. Trimming took 1 base from V and 1 from J; bases not matched to a gene: 6. The germline CDR1 and CDR2 sequences are MGHRA and YSYEKL. The CDR3 runs to 17 residues. CDR3 coding DNA: TGCGCCAGCAGCCAAGTAACTAGCGGGGGCAATTCCTACGAGCAGTACTTC. It encodes CASSQVTSGGNSYEQYF.

Only a few counts were recorded for this clonotype. In DNA, the CDR3 is TGTGCCAGCACCTTGGGGGGACGGTCATACAATGAGCAGTTCTTC. Translation: CASTLGGRSYNEQFF. J is TRBJ2-1 and V is TRBV12-3 or TRBV12-4, with a possible D match to TRBD2 (6 bases). CDR3 size: 15 residues. V lost 7 bases, J lost 4 bases, and 17 bases lay in between.

This clonotype has a handful of counts. The chain employs TRBV7-9 and TRBJ2-2, with TRBD2 matching over 8 bases. Germline assignment: CDR1 SEHNR and CDR2 FQNEAQ (reference sequence). This CDR3 has 16 residues. V lost 2 bases, J lost 0 bases, and 2 bases stayed unmatched. CDR3 region: CASSLPSGPNTGELFF. The CDR3 DNA is TGTGCCAGCAGCTTACCTAGCGGGCCGAACACCGGGGAGCTGTTTTTT.

The rearrangement uses TRBV24-1 and TRBJ2-7, with 10 bases matching TRBD1. The germline V gene encodes CDR1 KGHDR and CDR2 SFDVKD. CDR3 length: 14 residues. V shed 9 bases and J 6 bases; nucleotides not matched to a gene: 10. CDR3 DNA sequence: TGTGCCACCTACGCGGGACAGGGGTTCTGCGAGCAGTACTTC. Its protein is CATYAGQGFCEQYF.

The table lists this clonotype with a few counts. V usage is TRBV18 and J usage is TRBJ2-7, with 9 bases aligning to TRBD1. Germline CDR1 reads KGHSH; CDR2 reads LQKENI. This CDR3 spans 16 amino acids. The V and J ends lost 5 bases and 0 bases, in that order; junction bases with no gene match: 8. Here the CDR3 reads CASSSRDRVFSYEQYF. The CDR3 DNA reads as TGTGCCAGCTCAAGCCGGGACAGGGTGTTCTCCTACGAGCAGTACTTC.

This clonotype was seen at least ten times. V gene TRBV7-9 combines with J gene TRBJ2-5; 9 bases are shared with TRBD2. Losses at the gene ends were 7 bases for V and 1 base for J; bases not matched to a gene: 13. The germline V gene has CDR1 SEHNR and CDR2 FQNEAQ (reference sequence). The CDR3 extends over 17 amino acids. The CDR3 protein is CASTQRGSGGTQETQYF. The CDR3 DNA follows: TGTGCCAGCACCCAAAGAGGCAGCGGGGGGACCCAAGAGACCCAGTACTTC.

This clonotype was recorded many times. The chain combines TRBV7-9 with TRBJ2-5; 8 bases are a match to TRBD1. The CDR3 runs to 15 residues. CDR1 is SEHNR, CDR2 FQNEAQ, per germline (reference sequence). Trimming removed 4 bases from V and 4 bases from J; junction bases left unmatched: 8. As DNA, the CDR3 is TGTGCCAGCAGCTCCCGGGACAGGAATGGAGAGACCCAGTACTTC. It encodes CASSSRDRNGETQYF.

The gene calls are TRBV5-4 and TRBJ2-3; D perhaps matches TRBD2 (7 bases). Trimming pared 5 bases from V and 3 bases from J, leaving 16 bases between. The CDR3 contains 15 residues. Germline CDR1 SGHNT, CDR2 YYREEE (reference sequence). DNA of the CDR3: TGTGCCAGCAGTGGGGGCGGGAGTCAAACAGATACGCAGTATTTT. Its translation: CASSGGGSQTDTQYF.

The chain links TRBV6-1 to TRBJ1-1, with D maybe TRBD1 (5 bases). The V end lost 8 bases, the J end lost 5 bases, and 6 bases lay between the germline ends. The CDR3 has 10 residues. Germline lookup yields CDR1 MNHNS and CDR2 SASEGT. The CDR3: CASWGTEAFF. The DNA for the CDR3 is TGTGCCAGCTGGGGGACTGAAGCTTTCTTT.

This clonotype came up a few times. The rearrangement links TRBV6-1 to TRBJ2-3; 10 bases line up with TRBD2. The V gene end was trimmed by 5 bases and the J gene end by 4 bases; junction bases not matched to a gene: 6. Per the germline V gene, CDR1 is MNHNS and CDR2 is SASEGT. The CDR3 has 15 amino acids. The CDR3 DNA sequence: TGTGCCAGCAGTTCCCTAGCGGGGGAACCAGATACGCAGTATTTT. It codes for CASSSLAGEPDTQYF.

The sample holds many counts of this clonotype. The chain combines TRBV7-6 with TRBJ2-3, with 10 bases that match TRBD2. In germline, CDR1 is SGHVS, CDR2 FNYEAQ. The CDR3 length is 17 residues. Trimming at V came to 2 bases and at J to 2 bases, leaving 7 bases not matched to a gene. CDR3 nucleotides: TGTGCCAGCAGCTTAACGGCTAGCGGGGGCTTCACAGATACGCAGTATTTT. It translates to CASSLTASGGFTDTQYF.

This clonotype was observed a handful of times. The rearrangement links TRBV6-2 or TRBV6-3 to TRBJ1-1; unclear D gene. V was pared by 3 bases and J by 1 base, with 9 bases between. The CDR3 is 14 amino acids. The V gene's germline CDR1 is MNHEY and CDR2 SVGEGT. CDR3 nucleotides: TGTGCCAGCAGTTATTGGGCGGCGAACACTGAAGCTTTCTTT. Encoded protein: CASSYWAANTEAFF.

This clonotype has a count of ten or more. The rearrangement links TRBV7-8 to TRBJ1-4; D is undetermined. The CDR3 is made up of 16 amino acids. V was trimmed by 1 base and J by 2 bases, leaving 11 bases between them. CDR1 and CDR2 (germline): SGHVS, FQNEAQ. In nucleotides, the CDR3 is TGTGCCAGCAGCTTAGGACTGGGGTACACTAATGAAAAACTGTTTTTT. Translation gives CASSLGLGYTNEKLFF.

This sequence joins TRBV7-3 and TRBJ2-3; D is ambiguous. V lost 1 base and J lost 2, with 7 bases in between. Per the germline V gene, CDR1 is SGHTA and CDR2 is FQGTGA. The CDR3 has 14 amino acids. The DNA of the CDR3 is TGTGCCAGCAGCTTAATGGCCCCCACAGATACGCAGTATTTT. Amino acid sequence: CASSLMAPTDTQYF.

The gene calls are TRBV5-1 and TRBJ2-7, with D perhaps being TRBD1 or TRBD2 (5 bases each). Germline V gives CDR1 SGHRS, CDR2 YFSETQ. This CDR3 has 14 residues. V was trimmed by 4 bases and J by 6 bases, leaving 17 bases between them. Written as DNA, the CDR3 is TGCGCCAGCAGCATTTCCCGGCAGGGAGTCGAGCAGTACTTC. It codes for CASSISRQGVEQYF.

The V call is TRBV4-1, the J call TRBJ2-7, with 8 positions matching TRBD2. CDR1 and CDR2 from the germline V gene are MGHRA and YSYEKL. V was clipped by 0 bases and J by 2 bases; unmatched bases: 6. The CDR3 is 16 residues long. For the CDR3, the DNA is TGCGCCAGCAGCCAAGATCGCGGGAGGCTCCCCTACGAGCAGTACTTC. This codes for CASSQDRGRLPYEQYF.